The rows below give T cell receptor beta chains drawn from one sample of a study of immune evolution from preneoplasia to lung adenocarcinoma. Produced via immunoSEQ multiplex PCR; TCRdb's table is partial and in-frame only. Here the sample spans thousands of clones, 60% to 80% being singletons. Sequencing was carried out using FFPE adjacent normal lung tissue. The receptor set was obtained from a person aged 60-79 years with lung adenocarcinoma. CDR3s leave out the opening cysteine and the closing phenylalanine or tryptophan. Each record gives: V gene, CDR3 protein.

v_call: TRBV5-1; cdr3_aa: ASSLDASGNTIY
v_call: TRBV7-8; cdr3_aa: ASSQPQETQY
v_call: TRBV10-3; cdr3_aa: AISARQGTNEKLF
v_call: TRBV7-2; cdr3_aa: ASSRTAGGYEQY
v_call: TRBV4-1; cdr3_aa: ASNGGRDRDTEAF
v_call: TRBV30; cdr3_aa: ALEVGRGDKNIQY
v_call: TRBV5-1; cdr3_aa: ASSMRPTNTEAF
v_call: TRBV4-1; cdr3_aa: ASSQDKSLGITDTQY
v_call: TRBV5-4; cdr3_aa: ASSPGSSPLH
v_call: TRBV9; cdr3_aa: ASSVRPDSYTGELF
v_call: TRBV11-3; cdr3_aa: ASSLGPPGYNEQF
v_call: TRBV7-8; cdr3_aa: ASSLAGGDGTYEQY
v_call: TRBV19; cdr3_aa: ASSLGLAFSSGVTQY
v_call: TRBV5-1; cdr3_aa: ASSRTGTAPILGRMNTEAF
v_call: TRBV11-2; cdr3_aa: ASSRSTSLEKLF
v_call: TRBV6-1; cdr3_aa: ASSNHGPYEQY
v_call: TRBV5-1; cdr3_aa: ASSLDWRGLIGELF
v_call: TRBV11-2; cdr3_aa: ASSLDRGGNEQF
v_call: TRBV5-6; cdr3_aa: ASSLFAGGSTGELF
v_call: TRBV29-1; cdr3_aa: SVAPGGNQPQH
v_call: TRBV28; cdr3_aa: ASIVGAGGWRDTEAF
v_call: TRBV4-3; cdr3_aa: ASSQELGYTGELF
v_call: TRBV9; cdr3_aa: ASSVGTGTSGYNEQF
v_call: TRBV30; cdr3_aa: AWSVLSRQGTTGNTIY
v_call: TRBV19; cdr3_aa: ASSISSGRALGEQF
v_call: TRBV5-1; cdr3_aa: ASRTGLNEKLF
v_call: TRBV2; cdr3_aa: ASSRGYNSPLH
v_call: TRBV14; cdr3_aa: ASSQDRGGILEKLF
v_call: TRBV4-1; cdr3_aa: ASSQERLDQPQH
v_call: TRBV7-9; cdr3_aa: ASSLPTVTSNYGYT
v_call: TRBV5-3; cdr3_aa: ARSLGRRLGYGANVLT
v_call: TRBV27; cdr3_aa: ASSARTGRNEQY
v_call: TRBV5-4; cdr3_aa: ASSVLAGGPSTDTQY